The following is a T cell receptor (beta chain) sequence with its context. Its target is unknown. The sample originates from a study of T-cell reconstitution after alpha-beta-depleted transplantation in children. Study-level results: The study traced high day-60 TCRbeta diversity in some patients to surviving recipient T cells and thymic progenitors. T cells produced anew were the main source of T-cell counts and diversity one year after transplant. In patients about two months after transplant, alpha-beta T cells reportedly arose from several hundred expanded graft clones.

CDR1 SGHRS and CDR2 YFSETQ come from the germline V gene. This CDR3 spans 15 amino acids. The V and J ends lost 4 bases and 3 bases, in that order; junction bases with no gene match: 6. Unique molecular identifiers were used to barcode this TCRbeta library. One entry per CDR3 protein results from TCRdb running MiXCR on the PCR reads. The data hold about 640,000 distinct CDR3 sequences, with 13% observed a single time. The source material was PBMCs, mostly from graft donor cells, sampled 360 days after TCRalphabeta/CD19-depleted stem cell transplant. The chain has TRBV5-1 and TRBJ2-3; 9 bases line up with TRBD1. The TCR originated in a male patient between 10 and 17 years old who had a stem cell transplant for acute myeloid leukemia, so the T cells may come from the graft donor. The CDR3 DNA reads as TGCGCCAGCAGCGACGGGACAGGGAAGACAGATACGCAGTATTTT. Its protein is CASSDGTGKTDTQYF. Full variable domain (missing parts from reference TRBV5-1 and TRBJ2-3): KAGVTQTPRYLIKTRGQQVTLSCSPISGHRSVSWYQQTPGQGLQFLFEYFSETQRNKGNFPGRFSGRQFSNSRSEMNVSTLELGDSALYLCASSDGTGKTDTQYFGPGTRLTVL.